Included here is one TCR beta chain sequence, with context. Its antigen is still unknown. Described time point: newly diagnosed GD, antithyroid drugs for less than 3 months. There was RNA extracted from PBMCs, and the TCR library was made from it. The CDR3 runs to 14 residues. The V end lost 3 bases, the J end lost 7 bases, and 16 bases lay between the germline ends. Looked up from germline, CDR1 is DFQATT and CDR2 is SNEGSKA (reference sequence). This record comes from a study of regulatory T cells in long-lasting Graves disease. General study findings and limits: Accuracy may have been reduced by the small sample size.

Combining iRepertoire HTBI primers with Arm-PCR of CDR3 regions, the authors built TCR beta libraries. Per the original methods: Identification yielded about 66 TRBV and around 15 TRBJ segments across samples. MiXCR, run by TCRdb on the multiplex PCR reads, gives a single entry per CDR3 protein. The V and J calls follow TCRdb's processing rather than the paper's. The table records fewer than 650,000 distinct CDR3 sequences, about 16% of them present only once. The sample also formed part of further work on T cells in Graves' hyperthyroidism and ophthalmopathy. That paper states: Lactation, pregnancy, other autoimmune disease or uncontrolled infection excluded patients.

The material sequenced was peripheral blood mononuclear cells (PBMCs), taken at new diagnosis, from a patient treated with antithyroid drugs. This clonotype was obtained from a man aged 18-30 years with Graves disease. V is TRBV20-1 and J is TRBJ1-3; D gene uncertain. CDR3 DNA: TGCAGTGCTAGTCGGGTGGGCCGAGGCAACACCATATATTTT. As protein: CSASRVGRGNTIYF.